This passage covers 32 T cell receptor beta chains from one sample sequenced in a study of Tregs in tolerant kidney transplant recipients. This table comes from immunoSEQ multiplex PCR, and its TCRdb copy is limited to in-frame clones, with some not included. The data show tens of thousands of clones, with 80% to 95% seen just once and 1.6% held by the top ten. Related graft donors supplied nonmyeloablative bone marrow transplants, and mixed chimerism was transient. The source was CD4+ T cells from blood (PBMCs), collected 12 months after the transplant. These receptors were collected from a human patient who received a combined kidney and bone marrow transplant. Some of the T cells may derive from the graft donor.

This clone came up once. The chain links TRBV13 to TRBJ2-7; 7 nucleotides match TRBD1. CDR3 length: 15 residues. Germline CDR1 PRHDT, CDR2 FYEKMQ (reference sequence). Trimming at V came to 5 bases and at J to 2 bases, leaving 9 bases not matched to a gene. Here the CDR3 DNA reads TGTGCCAGCAGCCCGCCGACAGGGCTCACCTACGAGCAGTACTTC. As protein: CASSPPTGLTYEQYF.

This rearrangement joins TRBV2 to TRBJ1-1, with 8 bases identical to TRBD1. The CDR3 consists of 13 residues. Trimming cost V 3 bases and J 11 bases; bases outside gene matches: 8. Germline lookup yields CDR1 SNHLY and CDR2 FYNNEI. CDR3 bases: TGTGCCAGCAGTGAGGAGACAGGGGTTGTTGCTTTCTTT. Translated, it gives CASSEETGVVAFF.

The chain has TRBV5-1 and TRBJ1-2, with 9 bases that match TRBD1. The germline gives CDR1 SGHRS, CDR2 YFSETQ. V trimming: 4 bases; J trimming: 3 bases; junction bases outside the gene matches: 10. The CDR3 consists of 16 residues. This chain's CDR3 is CASSAQDRGWDYGYTF. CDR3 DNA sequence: TGCGCCAGCAGCGCCCAGGACAGGGGCTGGGACTATGGCTACACCTTC.

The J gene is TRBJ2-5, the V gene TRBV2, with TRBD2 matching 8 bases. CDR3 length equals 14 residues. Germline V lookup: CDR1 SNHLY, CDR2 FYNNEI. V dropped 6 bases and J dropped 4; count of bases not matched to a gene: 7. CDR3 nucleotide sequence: TGTGCCAGCAGCCGACTAGCGAGGGGAGAGACCCAGTACTTC. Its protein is CASSRLARGETQYF.

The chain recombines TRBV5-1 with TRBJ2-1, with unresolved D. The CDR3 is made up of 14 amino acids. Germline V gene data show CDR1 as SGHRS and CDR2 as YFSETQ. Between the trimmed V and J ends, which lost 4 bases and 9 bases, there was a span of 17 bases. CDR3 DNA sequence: TGCGCCAGCAGCCCTGGCGCGGAGCTAGGTGAGCAGTTCTTC. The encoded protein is CASSPGAELGEQFF. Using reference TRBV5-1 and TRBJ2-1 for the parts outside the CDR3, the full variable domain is KAGVTQTPRYLIKTRGQQVTLSCSPISGHRSVSWYQQTPGQGLQFLFEYFSETQRNKGNFPGRFSGRQFSNSRSEMNVSTLELGDSALYLCASSPGAELGEQFFGPGTRLTVL.

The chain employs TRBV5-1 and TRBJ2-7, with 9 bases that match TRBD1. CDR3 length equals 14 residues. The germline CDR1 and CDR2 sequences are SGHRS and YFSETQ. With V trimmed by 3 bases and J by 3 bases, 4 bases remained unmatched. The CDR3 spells CASSWGQGDYEQYF. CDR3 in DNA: TGCGCCAGCAGCTGGGGACAGGGAGACTACGAGCAGTACTTC. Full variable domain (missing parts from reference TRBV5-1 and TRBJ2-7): KAGVTQTPRYLIKTRGQQVTLSCSPISGHRSVSWYQQTPGQGLQFLFEYFSETQRNKGNFPGRFSGRQFSNSRSEMNVSTLELGDSALYLCASSWGQGDYEQYFGPGTRLTVT.

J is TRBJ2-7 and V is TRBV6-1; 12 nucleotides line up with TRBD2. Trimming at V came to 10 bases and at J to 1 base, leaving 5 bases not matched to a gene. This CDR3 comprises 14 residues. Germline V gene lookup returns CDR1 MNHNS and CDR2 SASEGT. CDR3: CATELAGGSYEQYF. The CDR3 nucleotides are TGTGCCACCGAACTAGCGGGAGGATCCTACGAGCAGTACTTC.

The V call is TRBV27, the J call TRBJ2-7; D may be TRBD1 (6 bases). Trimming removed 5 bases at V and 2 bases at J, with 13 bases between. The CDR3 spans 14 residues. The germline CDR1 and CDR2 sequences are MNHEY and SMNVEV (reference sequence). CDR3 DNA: TGTGCCAGCAGTGCCGGGACACCCCCCTACGAGCAGTACTTC. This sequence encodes CASSAGTPPYEQYF.

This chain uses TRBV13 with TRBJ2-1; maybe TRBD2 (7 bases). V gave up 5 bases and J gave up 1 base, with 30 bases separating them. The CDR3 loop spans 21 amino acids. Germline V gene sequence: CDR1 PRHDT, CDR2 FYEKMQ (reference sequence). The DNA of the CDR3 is TGTGCCAGCAGCCACTTAAAAAAAATACTCGGGGGGACAAGTTCCTACAATGAGCAGTTCTTC. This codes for CASSHLKKILGGTSSYNEQFF.

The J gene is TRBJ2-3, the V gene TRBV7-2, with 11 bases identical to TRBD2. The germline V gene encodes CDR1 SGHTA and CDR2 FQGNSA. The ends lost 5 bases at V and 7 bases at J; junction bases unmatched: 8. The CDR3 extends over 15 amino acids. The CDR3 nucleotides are TGTGCCAGCAGCATACTAGCGGGAGCATCTTATACGCAGTATTTT. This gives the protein CASSILAGASYTQYF.

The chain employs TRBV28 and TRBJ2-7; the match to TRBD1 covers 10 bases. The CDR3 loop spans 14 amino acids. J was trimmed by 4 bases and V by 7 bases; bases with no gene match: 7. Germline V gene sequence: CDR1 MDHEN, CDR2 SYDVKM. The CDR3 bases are TGTGCCAGCACAACCGGGACAGGGGCTTACGAGCAGTACTTC. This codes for CASTTGTGAYEQYF.

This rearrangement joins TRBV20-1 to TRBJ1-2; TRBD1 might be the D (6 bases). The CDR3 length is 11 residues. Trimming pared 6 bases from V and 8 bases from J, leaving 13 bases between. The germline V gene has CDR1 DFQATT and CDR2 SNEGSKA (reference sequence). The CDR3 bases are TGCAGTGCCCCCGAGGGGGACGGCTACACCTTC. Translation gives CSAPEGDGYTF.

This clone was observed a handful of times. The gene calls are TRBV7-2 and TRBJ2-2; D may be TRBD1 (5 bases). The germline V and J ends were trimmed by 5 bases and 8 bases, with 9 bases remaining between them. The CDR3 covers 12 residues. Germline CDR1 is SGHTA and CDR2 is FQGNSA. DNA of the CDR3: TGTGCCAGCAGCCCAAACAGGGGGGAGCTGTTTTTT. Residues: CASSPNRGELFF. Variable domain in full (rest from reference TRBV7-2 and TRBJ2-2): GAGVSQSPSNKVTEKGKDVELRCDPISGHTALYWYRQSLGQGLEFLIYFQGNSAPDKSGLPSDRFSAERTGGSVSTLTIQRTQQEDSAVYLCASSPNRGELFFGEGSRLTVL.

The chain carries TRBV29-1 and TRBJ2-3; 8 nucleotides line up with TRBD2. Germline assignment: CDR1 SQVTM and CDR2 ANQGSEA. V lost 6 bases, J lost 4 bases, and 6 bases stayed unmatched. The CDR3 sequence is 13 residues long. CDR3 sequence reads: CSVQTSVADTQYF. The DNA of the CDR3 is TGCAGCGTCCAGACTAGCGTGGCAGATACGCAGTATTTT.

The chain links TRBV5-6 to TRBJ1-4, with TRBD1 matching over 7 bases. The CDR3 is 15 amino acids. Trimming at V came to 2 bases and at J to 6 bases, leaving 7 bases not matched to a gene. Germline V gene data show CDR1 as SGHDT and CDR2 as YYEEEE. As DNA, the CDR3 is TGTGCCAGCAGCTTCGGACAGGAGCTTTATGAAAAACTGTTTTTT. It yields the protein CASSFGQELYEKLFF.

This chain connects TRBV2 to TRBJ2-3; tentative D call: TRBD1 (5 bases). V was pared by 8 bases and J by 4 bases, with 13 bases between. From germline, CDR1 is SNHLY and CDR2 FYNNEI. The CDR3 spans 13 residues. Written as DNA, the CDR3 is TGTGCCAGCGGCGGCAGGGTCGCAGATACGCAGTATTTT. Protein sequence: CASGGRVADTQYF.

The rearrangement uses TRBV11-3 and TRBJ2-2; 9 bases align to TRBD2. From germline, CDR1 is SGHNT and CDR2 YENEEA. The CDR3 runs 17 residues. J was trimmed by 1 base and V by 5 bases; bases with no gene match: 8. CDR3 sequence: CASSTTGLAKNTGELFF. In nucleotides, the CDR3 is TGTGCCAGCAGCACAACCGGACTAGCGAAGAACACCGGGGAGCTGTTTTTT.

In DNA, the CDR3 is TGCGCCAGCAGCCCGGGGACAGGGGTCGCCTATGGCTACACCTTC. This sequence encodes CASSPGTGVAYGYTF. The V gene is TRBV5-1, the J gene TRBJ1-2; TRBD1 matches at 10 bases. Germline CDR1 reads SGHRS; CDR2 reads YFSETQ. The length of the CDR3 is 15 residues. The V gene end was trimmed by 4 bases and the J gene end by 4 bases; junction bases not matched to a gene: 7.

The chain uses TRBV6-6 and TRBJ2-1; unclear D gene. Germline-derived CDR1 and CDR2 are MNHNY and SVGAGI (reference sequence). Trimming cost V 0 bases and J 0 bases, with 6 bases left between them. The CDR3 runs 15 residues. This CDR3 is CASSYSESSYNEQFF. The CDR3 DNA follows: TGTGCCAGCAGTTACTCGGAGAGCTCCTACAATGAGCAGTTCTTC.

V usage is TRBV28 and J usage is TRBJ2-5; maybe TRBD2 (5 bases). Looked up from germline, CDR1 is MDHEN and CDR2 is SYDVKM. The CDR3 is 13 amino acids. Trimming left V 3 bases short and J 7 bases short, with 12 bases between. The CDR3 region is CASSLPGIATQYF. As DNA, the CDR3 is TGTGCCAGCAGTTTGCCCGGGATCGCGACCCAGTACTTC.

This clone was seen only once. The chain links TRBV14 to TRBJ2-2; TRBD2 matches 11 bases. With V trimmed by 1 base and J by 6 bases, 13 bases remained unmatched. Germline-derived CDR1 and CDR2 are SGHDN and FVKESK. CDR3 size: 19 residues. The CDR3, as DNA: TGTGCCAGCAGCCAAGGATTGAGGGCTAGCGGGAGGATTGCCGGGGAGCTGTTTTTT. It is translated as CASSQGLRASGRIAGELFF.

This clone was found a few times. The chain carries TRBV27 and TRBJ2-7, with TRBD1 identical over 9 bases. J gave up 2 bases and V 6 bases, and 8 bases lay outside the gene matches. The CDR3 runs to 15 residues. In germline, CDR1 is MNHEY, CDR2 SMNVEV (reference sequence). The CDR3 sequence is CASSRGTGIAYEQYF. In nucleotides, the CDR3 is TGTGCCAGCAGCCGAGGGACAGGGATTGCCTACGAGCAGTACTTC.

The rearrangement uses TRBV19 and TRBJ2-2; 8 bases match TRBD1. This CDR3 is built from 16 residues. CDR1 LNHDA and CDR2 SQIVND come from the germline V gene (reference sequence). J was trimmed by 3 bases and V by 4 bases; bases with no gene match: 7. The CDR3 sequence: CASSTRTGLHTGELFF. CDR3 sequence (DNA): TGTGCCAGTAGTACTCGGACAGGGCTTCACACCGGGGAGCTGTTTTTT.

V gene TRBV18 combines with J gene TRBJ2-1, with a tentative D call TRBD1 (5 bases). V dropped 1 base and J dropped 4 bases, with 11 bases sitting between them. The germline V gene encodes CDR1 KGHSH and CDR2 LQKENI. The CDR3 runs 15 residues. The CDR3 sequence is CASSPQGSNYNEQFF. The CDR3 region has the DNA TGTGCCAGCTCACCACAGGGGTCAAATTACAATGAGCAGTTCTTC. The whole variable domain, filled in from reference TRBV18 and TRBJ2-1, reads NAGVMQNPRHLVRRRGQEARLRCSPMKGHSHVYWYRQLPEEGLKFMVYLQKENIIDESGMPKERFSAEFPKEGPSILRIQQVVRGDSAAYFCASSPQGSNYNEQFFGPGTRLTVL.

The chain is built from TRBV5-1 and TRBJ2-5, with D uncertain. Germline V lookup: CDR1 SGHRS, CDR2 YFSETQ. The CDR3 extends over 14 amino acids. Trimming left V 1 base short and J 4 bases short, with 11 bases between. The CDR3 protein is CASSLPPTLETQYF. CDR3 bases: TGCGCCAGCAGCTTGCCTCCTACTCTAGAGACCCAGTACTTC. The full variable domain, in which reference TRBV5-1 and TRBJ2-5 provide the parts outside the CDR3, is KAGVTQTPRYLIKTRGQQVTLSCSPISGHRSVSWYQQTPGQGLQFLFEYFSETQRNKGNFPGRFSGRQFSNSRSEMNVSTLELGDSALYLCASSLPPTLETQYFGPGTRLLVL.

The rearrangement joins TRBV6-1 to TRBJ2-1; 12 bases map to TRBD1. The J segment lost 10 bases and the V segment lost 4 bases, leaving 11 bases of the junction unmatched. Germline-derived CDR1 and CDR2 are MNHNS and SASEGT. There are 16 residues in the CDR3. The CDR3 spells CASSGTRDRGRREQFF. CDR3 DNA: TGTGCCAGCAGTGGAACCCGGGACAGGGGGCGGCGGGAGCAGTTCTTC.

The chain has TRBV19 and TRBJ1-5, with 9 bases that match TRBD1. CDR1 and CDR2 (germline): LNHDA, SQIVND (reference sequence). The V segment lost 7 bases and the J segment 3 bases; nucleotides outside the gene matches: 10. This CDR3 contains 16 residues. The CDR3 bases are TGTGCCAGTACCCAACCGGGACAGGGTTTCAATCAGCCCCAGCATTTT. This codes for CASTQPGQGFNQPQHF.

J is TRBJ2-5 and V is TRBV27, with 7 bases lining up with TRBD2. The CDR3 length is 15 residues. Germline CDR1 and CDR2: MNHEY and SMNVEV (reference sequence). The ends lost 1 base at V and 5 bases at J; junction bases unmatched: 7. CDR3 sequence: CASSLFGGRGETQYF. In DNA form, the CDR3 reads TGTGCCAGCAGTTTATTTGGCGGGAGAGGCGAGACCCAGTACTTC.

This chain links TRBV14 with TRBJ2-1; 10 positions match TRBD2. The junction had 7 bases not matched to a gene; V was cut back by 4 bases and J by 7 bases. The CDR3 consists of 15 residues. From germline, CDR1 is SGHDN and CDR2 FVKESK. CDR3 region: CASSRLAGVGNEQFF. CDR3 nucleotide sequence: TGTGCCAGCAGCCGCCTAGCGGGAGTCGGAAATGAGCAGTTCTTC.

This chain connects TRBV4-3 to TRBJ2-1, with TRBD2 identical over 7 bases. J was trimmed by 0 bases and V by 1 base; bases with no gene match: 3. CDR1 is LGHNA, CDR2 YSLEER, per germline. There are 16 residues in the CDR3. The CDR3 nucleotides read TGCGCCAGCAGCCAAGGGCGGGGGTTCTCCTACAATGAGCAGTTCTTC. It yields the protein CASSQGRGFSYNEQFF.

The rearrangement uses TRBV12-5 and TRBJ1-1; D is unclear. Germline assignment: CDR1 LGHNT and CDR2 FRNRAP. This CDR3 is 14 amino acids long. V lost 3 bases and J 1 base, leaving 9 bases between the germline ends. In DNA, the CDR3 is TGTGCTAGTGGTTTCCGGGTTGGGAACACTGAAGCTTTCTTT. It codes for CASGFRVGNTEAFF.

Here the CDR3 DNA reads TGTGCCAGCAGTGGGAGGGCTAACAGTGCCGGGGAGCTGTTTTTT. Translation gives CASSGRANSAGELFF. The chain combines TRBV27 with TRBJ2-2; 7 bases map to TRBD2. Germline V gives CDR1 MNHEY, CDR2 SMNVEV (reference sequence). This CDR3 contains 15 residues. Trimming took 5 bases from V and 6 from J; bases not matched to a gene: 9.